The rows below give T cell receptor beta chains drawn from one sample of a study of blood T cell repertoires in COVID-19. Measured with immunoSEQ multiplex PCR; TCRdb has only the in-frame clones, and not every one. The table records about 80,000 clones, about four fifths of them present only once. The specimen sequenced was peripheral blood. The receptors come from a human donor in a cohort sampled during active COVID-19. The CDR3 runs from the conserved cysteine through the conserved F or W. The D gene is left open where the match is weak. Expanded clones get a size class; other rows say once, few or many, or leave the size out.

j_gene	d_gene	v_gene	abundance	CDR3aa	CDR3nt
TRBJ2-7	.	TRBV6-1	many	CASSEIWATSYEQYF	TGTGCCAGCAGTGAAATTTGGGCGACCTCCTACGAGCAGTACTTC
TRBJ2-3	.	TRBV9	.	CASSVGQGHTDTQYF	TGTGCCAGCAGCGTAGGTCAGGGACACACAGATACGCAGTATTTT
TRBJ2-3	TRBD2	TRBV28	.	CASSLLGRGATDTQYF	TGTGCCAGCAGTCTACTGGGGAGGGGAGCCACAGATACGCAGTATTTT
TRBJ2-5	TRBD1	TRBV6-5	.	CASSSPRTGRETQYF	TGTGCCAGCAGTTCGCCGCGGACAGGGCGAGAGACCCAGTACTTC
TRBJ2-1	TRBD1	TRBV9	.	CASSADRVSYNEQFF	TGTGCCAGCAGCGCCGACAGGGTTTCTTACAATGAGCAGTTCTTC
TRBJ2-3	.	TRBV5-1	.	CASSLGHLTDTQYF	TGCGCCAGCAGCTTGGGGCACCTCACAGATACGCAGTATTTT
TRBJ1-1	TRBD1	TRBV28	.	CASSPQGQGVTEAFF	TGTGCCAGCAGTCCGCAAGGACAGGGGGTCACTGAAGCTTTCTTT
TRBJ1-1	.	TRBV28	.	CASSPGRGTNTEAFF	TGTGCCAGCAGCCCAGGACGGGGGACGAACACTGAAGCTTTCTTT
TRBJ1-6	TRBD1	TRBV7-2	few	CASSPRTGRNSPLHF	TGTGCCAGCAGCCCTAGGACAGGTCGCAATTCACCCCTCCACTTT
TRBJ2-7	TRBD2	TRBV29-1	.	CSVVAGDYEQYF	TGCAGCGTTGTGGCGGGAGATTACGAGCAGTACTTC
TRBJ1-4	.	TRBV28	.	CASTHRELDEKLFF	TGTGCCAGCACCCACAGGGAACTGGATGAAAAACTGTTTTTT
TRBJ2-6	TRBD1	TRBV10-3	.	CAISGTGGEQHSGANVLTF	TGTGCCATCAGTGGGACAGGGGGAGAACAGCACTCTGGGGCCAACGTCCTGACTTTC
TRBJ2-4	.	TRBV4-3	.	CASSQDRAGVAKNIQYF	TGCGCCAGCAGCCAAGATCGGGCAGGGGTGGCCAAAAACATTCAGTACTTC
TRBJ2-1	TRBD1	TRBV7-3	once	CASSSGQGVLPQFF	TGTGCCAGCAGCTCGGGACAGGGGGTGCTTCCGCAGTTCTTC
TRBJ2-7	.	TRBV18	once	CASSPVQALSYEQYF	TGTGCCAGCTCACCCGTACAGGCTCTCTCCTACGAGCAGTACTTC
TRBJ1-2	.	TRBV4-1	few	CASSTPGGYTF	TGCGCCAGCAGCACCCCAGGGGGCTACACCTTC
TRBJ2-1	TRBD2	TRBV6-5	.	CASSYPGGLNEQFF	TGTGCCAGCAGTTACCCGGGGGGGCTGAATGAGCAGTTCTTC
TRBJ2-3	TRBD1	TRBV7-6	once	CASSPWDRDGDTQYF	TGTGCCAGCAGCCCCTGGGACAGGGACGGGGATACGCAGTATTTT
TRBJ2-2	TRBD1	TRBV23-1	.	CASSQLGQRNTGELFF	TGCGCCAGCAGTCAACTGGGACAGCGGAACACCGGGGAGCTGTTTTTT
TRBJ2-3	.	TRBV7-7	.	CASSLAEGDTQYF	TGTGCTAGCAGCTTAGCGGAGGGAGATACGCAGTATTTT
TRBJ2-1	TRBD2	TRBV19	.	CASSIVSGGPTEQFF	TGTGCCAGTAGTATAGTTAGCGGGGGCCCCACTGAGCAGTTCTTC
TRBJ2-4	TRBD2	TRBV4-1	.	CASSQDLTSGRRNIQYF	TGCGCCAGCAGCCAAGATCTTACTAGCGGGAGGAGGAACATTCAGTACTTC
TRBJ2-1	TRBD2	TRBV19	.	CASSLLAGVREQFF	TGTGCCAGTAGTTTACTAGCGGGAGTAAGGGAGCAGTTCTTC
TRBJ2-5	TRBD2	TRBV9	.	CASSGLLAGETQYF	TGTGCCAGCAGCGGACTTCTAGCGGGAGAGACCCAGTACTTC
TRBJ1-2	TRBD1	TRBV19	.	CASRPTGTGGYTF	TGTGCCAGTAGACCGACCGGGACAGGTGGCTACACCTTC
TRBJ2-1	TRBD1	TRBV27	.	CASSPGTGNWGQFF	TGTGCCAGCAGCCCCGGGACAGGGAACTGGGGGCAGTTCTTC
TRBJ2-1	.	TRBV19	.	CASSIQGYNEQFF	TGTGCCAGTAGTATTCAGGGCTACAATGAGCAGTTCTTC
TRBJ1-1	TRBD1	TRBV28	.	CASSHRGTVEAFF	TGTGCCAGCAGTCACCGAGGGACAGTTGAAGCTTTCTTT
TRBJ1-1	.	TRBV19	.	CASSPLGDREAFF	TGTGCCAGTAGCCCCTTAGGGGATCGGGAAGCTTTCTTT